This TCR beta chain was profiled in a study of T cells in Graves' hyperthyroidism and ophthalmopathy. Study-level results: Separating ophthalmopathy from stable hyperthyroidism was achieved by a 13 V-J model. The majority of expanded thyroid clonotypes above 0.001 also appeared in blood.

After removal of 11 bases from V and 6 bases from J, the junction contained 7 bases not matched to a gene. The CDR3 extends over 12 amino acids. CDR1 and CDR2 from the germline V gene are WSHSY and SAAADI. The TCR beta CDR3 regions underwent amplification using RNA transcripts as the source. The HTBI primer set was used in a first-round RT-PCR of the TCR CDR3. TCRdb independently ran MiXCR on the multiplex PCR reads; one entry per CDR3 protein. Of 450,000 to 700,000 distinct CDR3 sequences listed, 40% to 55% are singletons. Details on this clonotype: Its antigen is currently unknown.

The sample was peripheral blood or thyroid tissue (not recorded which). The chain uses TRBV10-2 and TRBJ1-5, with 7 nucleotides matching TRBD1. The TCR originated in an adult woman with Graves' disease, either hyperthyroidism or ophthalmopathy (not recorded which). The CDR3 loop reads CASGQVFQPQHF. CDR3 coding DNA: TGCGCCTCAGGACAGGTTTTTCAGCCCCAGCATTTT.